This T cell receptor (beta chain) stems from a study of cytomegalovirus exposure and HLA in healthy donors. Study results and caveats: Altogether, some 170 TCR beta chains were recorded as cytomegalovirus-associated.

About this clone itself: What it recognizes is unknown.

CDR3 length equals 15 residues. CDR1 SGDLS and CDR2 YYNGEE come from the germline V gene. The V segment lost 2 bases and the J segment 7 bases; nucleotides outside the gene matches: 9. The study ran its PCR with 60 Vbeta and 13 Jbeta primers. The protocol was immunoSEQ multiplex PCR, while the TCRdb copy is restricted to in-frame clones and leaves out a portion. The table includes about 170,000 clones, roughly four fifths detected once. The sequenced sample was PBMCs. The clonotype comes from a woman in her twenties or thirties in good health and CMV-seropositive. This sequence joins TRBV9 and TRBJ1-2; TRBD1 matches 9 bases. DNA of the CDR3: TGTGCCAGCAGCGTTAGGGGACAGGGCTCGAGTGGCTACACCTTC. Its translation is CASSVRGQGSSGYTF.